This T cell receptor beta chain is drawn from a study of T cells after yellow fever vaccination. V lost 7 bases to trimming and J lost 0 bases, with 12 bases between them. The CDR3 is 13 amino acids. From germline, CDR1 is SQVTM and CDR2 ANQGSEA. TCRdb reprocessed the 5' RACE reads with MiXCR, giving one entry per CDR3 protein. This table holds roughly 240,000 distinct CDR3 sequences, roughly 6.8% found once. There are many counts of this clonotype. The rearrangement links TRBV29-1 to TRBJ1-1; a weak D match, TRBD1 (5 bases). The sample was CD4+ T cells sorted from PBMCs, taken on the day of the yellow fever booster vaccination. This sequence was found in a man aged 25-45 years who received the YFV17D yellow fever vaccine. In DNA form, the CDR3 reads TGCAGCGCCTCGAGGGGCCTGAACACTGAAGCTTTCTTT. Residues: CSASRGLNTEAFF.